Listed below are T cell receptor beta chains from one sample, sequenced in a study of blood T cell repertoires in COVID-19. Only in-frame clones appear in the TCRdb table, and some are missing; sequencing was by immunoSEQ multiplex PCR. The table has a few hundred thousand clones, 90% seen once. The sequenced sample was peripheral blood. The receptors derive from an older woman with COVID-19, enrolled during active disease. The CDR3 runs from the conserved cysteine through the conserved F or W. Size tells how often a clone was seen (once, few, many) or the class of an expanded clone, and some rows leave it out.

clone_size v_call cdr3_aa
many TRBV11-3 CASSQGWRGLGETQYF
- TRBV20-1 CSAEKETQYF
- TRBV18 CASSPPANRNTIYF
- TRBV6-5 CASSYSGGDYGYTF
- TRBV6-5 CASSTVGDRGDEQYF
- TRBV6-4 CASSEGGGSSYNEQFF
- TRBV2 CASSDSAGSGNTIYF
- TRBV28 CASAERGKGTEAFF
once TRBV7-9 CASSLVNRDGYTF
- TRBV5-1 CASSLRTGSVYGYTF
- TRBV5-4 CASSLSLASDTQYF
- TRBV2 CASSDVRGGTEAFF
- TRBV5-1 CASSKLTGDRTPLHF
- TRBV5-6 CASSLPGTDTQYF
- TRBV27 CASSLRGTPDLNSPLHF
once TRBV4-2 CASSQVSWNTEAFF
- TRBV30 CAWSAKLRGANVLTF
- TRBV28 CASSLGSYSNQPQHF
- TRBV7-9 CASSLPRGMDEQYF
- TRBV3-1/TRBV3-2 CASSQAGTGLTNTEAFF
- TRBV5-4 CASSWMGQLNTEAFF
- TRBV6-5 CATDSGGSNEQFF
- TRBV6-2/TRBV6-3 CASSYSLAGGWNEQFF
few TRBV2 CASSEVAGSSPF
- TRBV10-2 CARGPGQSATNEKLFF